The source of this T cell receptor (beta chain) is a study of T cell responses to AZD1222 COVID-19 vaccine. A word on this clone: Its antigen is not identified.

Whole-study findings and limits: Females made up more of the donors, who were largely white British, and clonal diversity may have come out too low.

Profiling relied on immunoSEQ multiplex PCR, and the TCRdb table lists in-frame clones only, not all of them. The sample holds around 120,000 clones; roughly nine tenths are singletons and the top ten take roughly 1.5%. Trimming pared 6 bases from V and 2 bases from J, leaving 8 bases between. The CDR3 runs to 12 residues. The germline V gene has CDR1 MDHEN and CDR2 SYDVKM. Source: peripheral blood, taken 28 days after the second AZD1222 dose. The sequence was collected from an adult who received the AZD1222 COVID-19 vaccine. The rearrangement joins TRBV28 to TRBJ2-7, with a weak D call TRBD2 (5 bases). The CDR3 nucleotides read TGTGCCAGCAGCCCGGGGACCTACGAGCAGTACTTC. It specifies CASSPGTYEQYF.